This T cell receptor (beta chain) is drawn from a study of cytomegalovirus exposure and HLA in healthy donors. On this clone: Its cognate antigen is unknown.

The PCR used 60 Vbeta and 13 Jbeta primers. The repertoire was sequenced with immunoSEQ multiplex PCR; TCRdb's copy has only in-frame clones and lacks some. This table holds 80,000 to 95,000 clones, 60% to 80% found once. Germline assignment: CDR1 SGHVS and CDR2 FNYEAQ. Trimming took off 5 bases at V and 2 bases at J, with 22 bases between the two ends. CDR3 size: 18 residues. Findings of the study overall: Earlier analysis looked at TCR beta V segments, and most were productive about 90% or about 30% of the time. The investigators catalogued about 170 TCR beta chains as cytomegalovirus-associated. The classifier reportedly diagnosed cytomegalovirus status with high specificity and sensitivity.

The V call is TRBV7-6, the J call TRBJ2-1; no firm D call. Specimen: PBMCs. The TCR originated in a woman aged 45-65 years in good health and CMV-seropositive. CDR3 nucleotide sequence: TGTGCCAGCAGCCCTTCTCTACTTAAGAGTTTTACCTACAATGAGCAGTTCTTC. It translates to CASSPSLLKSFTYNEQFF. Complete variable domain (other parts from reference TRBV7-6 and TRBJ2-1): GAGVSQSPRYKVTKRGQDVALRCDPISGHVSLYWYRQALGQGPEFLTYFNYEAQQDKSGLPNDRFSAERPEGSISTLTIQRTEQRDSAMYRCASSPSLLKSFTYNEQFFGPGTRLTVL.